Included here is one T cell receptor (beta chain) sequence, with context. This sample was included in a study of blood T cell repertoires in COVID-19. As for the study in general: Specimens from acute and convalescent COVID-19 originated in the United States, Italy and Spain.

Trimming removed 6 bases from V and 4 bases from J; junction bases left unmatched: 2. This CDR3 comprises 14 residues. Per germline, CDR1 SNHLY and CDR2 FYNNEI. Seattle researchers signed up patients amid active infection and tracked them longitudinally. Original processing notes: Estimated nucleated cell counts came from reference gene primer amplification. The method was immunoSEQ multiplex PCR; TCRdb's version includes in-frame clones alone and lacks a portion of them. That table is the source of V, J and clone size, and D and trimming were worked out from the DNA. This repertoire shows about 400,000 clones, less than 90% found once; its top ten account for 7.1%.

The TCR originated in a woman aged 55-75 years with COVID-19, enrolled during active disease. This rearrangement joins TRBV2 to TRBJ2-1, with 11 bases fitting TRBD2. Specimen: peripheral blood. CDR3 bases: TGTGCCAGCAGAGGACTAGCGGGTTACAATGAGCAGTTCTTC. The encoded protein is CASRGLAGYNEQFF.